This T cell receptor beta chain was profiled in a study of blood T cell repertoires in COVID-19 (dated by TCRdb to the early 2020s). About the study as a whole: Collaborator samples came from the United States, Italy and Spain and covered acute and convalescent phases of COVID-19. The material from the prospective study consisted of cDNA or gDNA derived from T cells, B-cell-depleted T cells, or PBMCs. The dataset comprised deeply sampled blood TCRbeta repertoires from subjects exposed to, actively infected with, or recovered from COVID-19. A freely available public database, intended as a resource for researchers studying the immune response to SARS-CoV-2, is where the repertoires were released. Samples were obtained from the ongoing ImmuneRACE study (first 160 participants) and from some 1,200 subjects provided by 6 global collaborators. The sample metadata nearly always contained a de-identified subject ID, COVID-19 status, age in years and sex. HLA class I and class II types, where available, came from metadata supplied by the sample provider rather than from assay-based typing.

In the prospective study, participants were about 18 to 89 years old, resided in about two dozen geographic areas of the United States, and were enrolled through a virtual design. In the prospective study, cohorts were assigned on the basis of participant-reported clinical history obtained from a screening survey and a study questionnaire. Recovered participants in ImmuneRACE Cohort 3 were defined by two consecutive negative NP/OP PCR tests, clearance by a healthcare professional, or resolution of symptoms. Mobile phlebotomists in the prospective study collected whole blood, serum and a nasopharyngeal or oropharyngeal swab from every participant. Participants in the prospective study had the option to provide additional blood draws and questionnaires over a 2-month period. Before DNA extraction, blood samples from the prospective study were shipped at room temperature or frozen. Study-wide findings and limitations: How much clinical and demographic metadata was included differed by source and by participant, and the metadata was provided uncurated.

CDR1 KGHSH and CDR2 LQKENI are derived from the germline V gene. Trimming removed 3 bases from V and 0 bases from J; the gene matches leave 5 bases unexplained. Counted from cysteine to phenylalanine, this CDR3 has 16 amino acids. Only the CDR3 part of the read is kept: 48 bases, read in frame from the first base. About this clone itself: Its specific antigen is unknown. No quality values exist for individual bases; no much larger clone is one base distant.

The immunoSEQ Assay, a bias-controlled multiplex PCR, was used to amplify TCRbeta CDR3 regions from genomic DNA. The original pipeline was this. Within the assay, amplification of reference gene primers was used to estimate how many nucleated cells each sample contained. Sequence reads were collapsed and filtered to measure the absolute abundance of every unique TCRbeta CDR3 rearrangement. For each sample, productive Simpson clonality was calculated as the square root of Simpson's diversity index over productive rearrangements. TCRdb mirrors the immuneACCESS table, restricted to in-frame sequences. Some clones are absent from its copies; in checked studies, under half trace to an unresolved V gene, and the reason for the others is unknown. V and J calls and clone size follow that table, whereas D and trimming were derived from the DNA. This sample comprises roughly 180,000 clones, approximately 82% of them detected only once. The top ten hold 15% to 20% of the sample.

Sequencing used PBMCs or T cells enriched from blood (not recorded which). The sequence is built from TRBV18 and TRBJ2-3; 8 bases in between match TRBD2. The origin of this receptor is a man in his 60s who had recovered from COVID-19. The DNA reads as follows: TGTGCCAGCTCACCCAGAACTAGCGGTAGCACAGATACGCAGTATTTT. Its coded protein is CASSPRTSGSTDTQYF.